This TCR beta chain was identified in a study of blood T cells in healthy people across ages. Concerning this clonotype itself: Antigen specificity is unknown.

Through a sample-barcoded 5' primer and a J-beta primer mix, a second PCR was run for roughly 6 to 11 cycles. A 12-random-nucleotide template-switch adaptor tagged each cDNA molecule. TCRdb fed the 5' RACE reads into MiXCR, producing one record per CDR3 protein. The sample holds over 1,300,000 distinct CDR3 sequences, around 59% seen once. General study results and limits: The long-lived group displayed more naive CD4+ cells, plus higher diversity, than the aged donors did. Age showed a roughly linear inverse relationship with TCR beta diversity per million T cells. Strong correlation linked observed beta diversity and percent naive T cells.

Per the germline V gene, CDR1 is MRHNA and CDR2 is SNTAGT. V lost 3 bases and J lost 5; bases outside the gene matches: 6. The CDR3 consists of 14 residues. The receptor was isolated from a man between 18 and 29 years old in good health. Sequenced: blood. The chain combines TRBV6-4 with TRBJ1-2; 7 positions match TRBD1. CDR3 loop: CASSETGNGYGYTF. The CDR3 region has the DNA TGTGCCAGCAGTGAGACAGGGAATGGATATGGCTACACCTTC.